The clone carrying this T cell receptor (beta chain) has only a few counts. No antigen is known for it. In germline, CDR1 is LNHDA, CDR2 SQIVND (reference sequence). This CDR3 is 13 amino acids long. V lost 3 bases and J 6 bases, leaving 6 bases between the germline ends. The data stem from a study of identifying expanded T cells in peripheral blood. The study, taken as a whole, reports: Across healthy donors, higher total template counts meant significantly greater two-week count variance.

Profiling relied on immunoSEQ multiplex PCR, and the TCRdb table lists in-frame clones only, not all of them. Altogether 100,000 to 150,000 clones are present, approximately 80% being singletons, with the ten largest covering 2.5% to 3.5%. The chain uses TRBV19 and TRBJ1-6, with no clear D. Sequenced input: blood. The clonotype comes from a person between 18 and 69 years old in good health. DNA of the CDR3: TGTGCCAGTAGTATGACGGGTAATTCACCCCTCCACTTT. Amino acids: CASSMTGNSPLHF.